Below, one T cell receptor (beta chain) is given with its context. The antigen is not known. V was trimmed by 1 base and J by 1 base, leaving 13 bases between them. The CDR3 contains 15 residues. Germline CDR1 and CDR2: DFQATT and SNEGSKA (reference sequence). The data belong to a study of naive and memory T cell subsets. Two oligonucleotides, mixed equimolar, formed the beta constant-region primer covering TRBC1 and TRBC2. Nested alpha and beta constant-region primers with the SP2 primer drove four PCR rounds on ligated cDNA. MiXCR, applied by TCRdb to the UMI-ligation and nested PCR reads, yields one record per CDR3 protein. The table lists 150,000 or so distinct CDR3 sequences, over 20% of them singletons. General observations from the study: Possibly reflecting memory cells re-expressing CD45RA, a few larger clonotypes occurred in naive repertoires, especially CD8. No ground truth validated the naive and memory repertoire findings.

The chain combines TRBV20-1 with TRBJ1-1; D possibly corresponds to TRBD1 (6 bases). This TCR was recovered from a human donor in good health. Sequencing used naive CD4+ T cells from blood. The CDR3 here is CSARAQQGSNTEAFF. The CDR3 region has the DNA TGCAGTGCTAGAGCTCAACAGGGATCGAACACTGAAGCTTTCTTT.